The 21 T cell receptor beta chains below all came from one sample that was sequenced in a study of shared clonotypes between healthy human individuals. The data were produced by immunoSEQ multiplex PCR, yet TCRdb's version contains in-frame clones alone and is incomplete. In the table there are about 1.5 million clones, around 98% of which are singletons. Sequencing was performed on naive CD4+ T cells sorted from blood. Specified subset: CD45RA+ positively selected. The receptors here all came from a man aged 25 to 40 in good health.

This chain links TRBV2 with TRBJ2-7, with D possibly matching TRBD1 (6 bases). Germline CDR1 and CDR2: SNHLY and FYNNEI. V was shortened by 4 bases and J by 5 bases, with 18 bases between the two germline ends. The CDR3 is 15 residues long. The CDR3 reads CASSAAPMGADEQYF. The CDR3, as DNA: TGTGCCAGCAGTGCGGCCCCGATGGGGGCGGACGAGCAGTACTTC. Using reference TRBV2 and TRBJ2-7 for the parts outside the CDR3, the full variable domain is EPEVTQTPSHQVTQMGQEVILRCVPISNHLYFYWYRQILGQKVEFLVSFYNNEISEKSEIFDDQFSVERPDGSNFTLKIRSTKLEDSAMYFCASSAAPMGADEQYFGPGTRLTVT.

This rearrangement joins TRBV15 to TRBJ2-1, with D unclear. Trimming removed 0 bases from V and 10 bases from J, with 13 bases in between. This CDR3 is built from 14 residues. The germline CDR1 and CDR2 sequences are LNHNV and YYDKDF (reference sequence). The CDR3 nucleotides read TGTGCCACCAGCAGAGATTGGGTTGGATTGGAGCAGTTCTTC. It encodes CATSRDWVGLEQFF.

Concerning this clone itself: A single base separates this from a much larger clone, so it may be a read error. The chain recombines TRBV5-4 with TRBJ2-3, with D possibly TRBD2 on 6 matching bases. The CDR3 totals 13 residues. Trimming left V 4 bases short and J 0 bases short, with 6 bases between. CDR1 is SGHNT and CDR2 is YYREEE in the germline V gene (reference sequence). The CDR3 loop reads CASSAGSTDTQYF. As DNA, the CDR3 is TGTGCCAGCAGCGCGGGAAGCACAGATACGCAGTATTTT.

This rearrangement joins TRBV5-4 to TRBJ2-3; 7 positions match TRBD2. In germline, CDR1 is SGHNT, CDR2 YYREEE (reference sequence). The CDR3 length is 15 residues. The J segment lost 0 bases and the V segment lost 3 bases, leaving 4 bases of the junction unmatched. This CDR3 reads CASSSQRDSTDTQYF. CDR3 nucleotides: TGTGCCAGCAGCTCCCAGCGGGATAGCACAGATACGCAGTATTTT. Drawing the rest from reference TRBV5-4 and TRBJ2-3, the complete variable domain is ETGVTQSPTHLIKTRGQQVTLRCSSQSGHNTVSWYQQALGQGPQFIFQYYREEENGRGNFPPRFSGLQFPNYSSELNVNALELDDSALYLCASSSQRDSTDTQYFGPGTRLTVL.

This rearrangement joins TRBV9 to TRBJ1-4, with D tentatively TRBD1 (5 bases). Germline V gene data show CDR1 as SGDLS and CDR2 as YYNGEE. The V end was cut by 3 bases, the J end by 4 bases, with 10 bases between. The CDR3 is 14 residues long. The CDR3: CASSGRGVNEKLFF. The CDR3 DNA follows: TGTGCCAGCAGCGGTCGGGGGGTTAATGAAAAACTGTTTTTT.

V and J are TRBV5-1 and TRBJ2-1; 12 nucleotides match TRBD2. V shed 3 bases, J shed 9 bases, and the junction held 10 bases outside the gene matches. Germline V gene data show CDR1 as SGHRS and CDR2 as YFSETQ. CDR3 length equals 16 residues. CDR3 nucleotides: TGCGCCAGCAGCTACCTGACTAGCGGGAGATCTATTGAGCAGTTCTTC. Its translation: CASSYLTSGRSIEQFF.

The chain is built from TRBV9 and TRBJ2-2, with 16 bases lining up with TRBD2. The CDR3 length is 19 residues. J gave up 3 bases and V 2 bases, and 7 bases lay outside the gene matches. Germline CDR1 is SGDLS and CDR2 is YYNGEE. The chain's CDR3 is CASSVPGLAGGPYTGELFF. The CDR3, as DNA: TGTGCCAGCAGCGTGCCGGGACTAGCGGGAGGGCCGTACACCGGGGAGCTGTTTTTT.

This clone was picked up one time. This rearrangement joins TRBV5-6 to TRBJ2-3, with 12 positions matching TRBD2. This CDR3 region has 17 residues. Germline V gene lookup returns CDR1 SGHDT and CDR2 YYEEEE. Unmatched junction bases numbered 11, after V lost 5 bases and J lost 4 bases. CDR3 region: CASSSMATSGSPDTQYF. The CDR3 DNA follows: TGTGCCAGCAGTTCCATGGCGACTAGCGGGAGTCCAGATACGCAGTATTTT.

This clone has just one count. The chain employs TRBV14 and TRBJ2-5, with a possible D match to TRBD2 (6 bases). Germline values: CDR1 SGHDN, CDR2 FVKESK. The CDR3 consists of 15 residues. Trimming took 4 bases from V and 3 from J, leaving 15 bases between them. CDR3 nucleotide sequence: TGTGCCAGCAGCCCCCCCCTAGCGCAAAAAGAGACCCAGTACTTC. Its protein is CASSPPLAQKETQYF. The whole variable domain, remainder taken from reference TRBV14 and TRBJ2-5, is EAGVTQFPSHSVIEKGQTVTLRCDPISGHDNLYWYRRVMGKEIKFLLHFVKESKQDESGMPNNRFLAERTGGTYSTLKVQPAELEDSGVYFCASSPPLAQKETQYFGPGTRLLVL.

The CDR3 is CASSVEQGGDAFF. CDR3 bases: TGCGCCAGCAGCGTTGAACAGGGGGGTGATGCTTTCTTT. The chain carries TRBV4-3 and TRBJ1-1, with TRBD1 matching over 8 bases. The germline CDR1 and CDR2 sequences are LGHNA and YSLEER. This CDR3 is 13 amino acids long. V lost 5 bases, J lost 11 bases, and 10 bases stayed unmatched.

Regarding this clone: The same CDR3 is also encoded by other DNA sequences in this sample. This chain joins TRBV6-1 and TRBJ2-3; D is undetermined. V was clipped by 5 bases and J by 3 bases, with 3 bases between them. CDR1 and CDR2 from the germline V gene are MNHNS and SASEGT. The CDR3 consists of 11 residues. The CDR3 loop reads CASSRTDTQYF. The CDR3 nucleotides are TGTGCCAGCAGTCGTACAGATACGCAGTATTTT.

The chain recombines TRBV2 with TRBJ2-1; D is perhaps TRBD1 (6 bases). CDR1 and CDR2 from the germline V gene are SNHLY and FYNNEI. V dropped 4 bases and J dropped 1 base, with 8 bases sitting between them. The CDR3 covers 14 residues. CDR3 DNA: TGTGCCAGCAGTGCGGACAGATCCTACAATGAGCAGTTCTTC. Encoded protein: CASSADRSYNEQFF.

The rearrangement joins TRBV14 to TRBJ2-7, with D perhaps matching TRBD2 (6 bases). CDR1 and CDR2 (germline): SGHDN, FVKESK. The CDR3 runs 13 residues. Trimming removed 8 bases from V and 1 base from J, with 12 bases in between. The CDR3: CASGGRGSYEQYF. As DNA, the CDR3 is TGTGCCAGCGGAGGGAGAGGTTCCTACGAGCAGTACTTC. The entire variable domain, with the rest obtained from reference TRBV14 and TRBJ2-7, is as follows: EAGVTQFPSHSVIEKGQTVTLRCDPISGHDNLYWYRRVMGKEIKFLLHFVKESKQDESGMPNNRFLAERTGGTYSTLKVQPAELEDSGVYFCASGGRGSYEQYFGPGTRLTVT.

The chain recombines TRBV14 with TRBJ1-2; tentatively, D is TRBD1 (6 bases). This CDR3 spans 16 amino acids. Trimming took off 0 bases at V and 3 bases at J, with 14 bases between the two ends. Per the germline V gene, CDR1 is SGHDN and CDR2 is FVKESK. The CDR3 coding sequence is TGTGCCAGCAGCCAAGATTTCCGGGCAGGGGACTATGGCTACACCTTC. Amino acid sequence: CASSQDFRAGDYGYTF. Combining the CDR3 with reference TRBV14 and TRBJ1-2 gives the whole variable domain EAGVTQFPSHSVIEKGQTVTLRCDPISGHDNLYWYRRVMGKEIKFLLHFVKESKQDESGMPNNRFLAERTGGTYSTLKVQPAELEDSGVYFCASSQDFRAGDYGYTFGSGTRLTVV.

The chain joins TRBV5-1 to TRBJ2-7; the match to TRBD1 covers 10 bases. There are 12 residues in the CDR3. V shed 7 bases and J 5 bases; nucleotides not matched to a gene: 3. Germline assignment: CDR1 SGHRS and CDR2 YFSETQ. The CDR3 loop is CASGTGENEQYF. CDR3 DNA: TGCGCCAGCGGGACAGGGGAAAACGAGCAGTACTTC. Variable domain in full (rest from reference TRBV5-1 and TRBJ2-7): KAGVTQTPRYLIKTRGQQVTLSCSPISGHRSVSWYQQTPGQGLQFLFEYFSETQRNKGNFPGRFSGRQFSNSRSEMNVSTLELGDSALYLCASGTGENEQYFGPGTRLTVT.

V usage is TRBV5-1 and J usage is TRBJ2-1; 12 bases are a match to TRBD2. With 0 bases clipped from V and 10 bases from J, the junction kept 8 bases outside the gene matches. The CDR3 has 16 residues. Germline V gene lookup returns CDR1 SGHRS and CDR2 YFSETQ. In nucleotides, the CDR3 is TGCGCCAGCAGCTTGGCCTCGATAGGACTAGCGGGAGAGCAGTTCTTC. It yields the protein CASSLASIGLAGEQFF. Complete variable domain (other parts from reference TRBV5-1 and TRBJ2-1): KAGVTQTPRYLIKTRGQQVTLSCSPISGHRSVSWYQQTPGQGLQFLFEYFSETQRNKGNFPGRFSGRQFSNSRSEMNVSTLELGDSALYLCASSLASIGLAGEQFFGPGTRLTVL.

V gene TRBV5-1 combines with J gene TRBJ2-7; D remains unclear. Per germline, CDR1 SGHRS and CDR2 YFSETQ. This CDR3 has 14 residues. Deletions cut 5 bases from V and 5 bases from J, with 17 bases between. The CDR3 is CASRATGPLNEQYF. In nucleotides, the CDR3 is TGCGCCAGCAGGGCTACCGGGCCCCTAAACGAGCAGTACTTC.

This sequence joins TRBV7-9 and TRBJ1-4; 9 bases map to TRBD1. This CDR3 has 15 amino acids. Germline CDR1 reads SEHNR; CDR2 reads FQNEAQ (reference sequence). Trimming took 5 bases from V and 4 from J; bases not matched to a gene: 5. In DNA form, the CDR3 reads TGTGCCAGCAGCCCACAGGGGGCAGGTAATGAAAAACTGTTTTTT. It encodes CASSPQGAGNEKLFF.

This clone was seen once. The CDR3, as DNA: TGTGCCAGCAGTGCCACAGGGGGCGACTATGGCTACACCTTC. Translating it yields CASSATGGDYGYTF. The rearrangement uses TRBV6-1 and TRBJ1-2; TRBD1 matches at 9 bases. The V and J ends lost 4 bases and 3 bases, in that order; junction bases with no gene match: 3. The germline gives CDR1 MNHNS, CDR2 SASEGT. The CDR3 consists of 14 residues.

The CDR3 region is CASSSRTRGNEQFF. The CDR3 nucleotides are TGTGCCAGCAGCTCACGGACTAGGGGGAATGAGCAGTTCTTC. The chain carries TRBV7-6 and TRBJ2-1; D might be TRBD2 (7 bases). The germline V and J ends were trimmed by 4 bases and 7 bases, with 14 bases remaining between them. The CDR3 contains 14 residues. Germline values: CDR1 SGHVS, CDR2 FNYEAQ. Together with reference TRBV7-6 and TRBJ2-1, the CDR3 gives the full variable domain: GAGVSQSPRYKVTKRGQDVALRCDPISGHVSLYWYRQALGQGPEFLTYFNYEAQQDKSGLPNDRFSAERPEGSISTLTIQRTEQRDSAMYRCASSSRTRGNEQFFGPGTRLTVL.

This chain connects TRBV5-1 to TRBJ2-5; 9 nucleotides line up with TRBD1. The CDR3 is 15 amino acids. CDR1 and CDR2 from the germline V gene are SGHRS and YFSETQ. The V gene end was trimmed by 1 base and the J gene end by 1 base; junction bases not matched to a gene: 2. CDR3 in amino acids: CASSLTGGPQETQYF. For the CDR3, the DNA is TGCGCCAGCAGCTTGACAGGGGGCCCCCAAGAGACCCAGTACTTC.